This TCR beta chain was observed in a study of cytomegalovirus exposure and HLA in healthy donors. With respect to this clone: The antigen is not known.

The PCR used 60 Vbeta and 13 Jbeta primers. Produced via immunoSEQ multiplex PCR; TCRdb's table is partial and in-frame only. This sample has 150,000 to 200,000 clones; roughly 9.4% occur once, and the top ten carry 1% to 1.5%. Germline values: CDR1 SQVTM, CDR2 ANQGSEA. V lost 0 bases and J lost 4, with 18 bases in between. The CDR3 extends over 16 amino acids. Findings of the study overall: From TCR beta sequences, most subjects' HLA-A and HLA-B alleles were reportedly predicted accurately.

The specimen was PBMCs. The V gene is TRBV29-1, the J gene TRBJ1-2, with D possibly being TRBD1 (6 bases). The origin of this receptor is a woman aged 25 to 39 in good health and CMV-seropositive. The CDR3, as DNA: TGCAGCGTTGAAGACCTAGGGGGGGTGGGCGGCTATGGCTACACCTTC. This encodes CSVEDLGGVGGYGYTF.